This T cell receptor beta chain emerged from a study of blood T cell repertoires in COVID-19. Deletions cut 9 bases from V and 5 bases from J, with 19 bases between. The CDR3 loop spans 14 amino acids. The V gene's germline CDR1 is ENHRY and CDR2 SYGVKD. Per the study methods: Reference gene primer amplification in the assay estimated nucleated cell counts. Assay used: immunoSEQ multiplex PCR; TCRdb lists only in-frame clones, some missing. From that table come the V and J calls and clone size; the DNA was used to work out D and trimming. The sample consists of about 250,000 clones, approximately 84% of them appearing once. This clone has just a few counts.

Sequenced input: peripheral blood. The chain recombines TRBV10-3 with TRBJ1-2; D remains unclear. This clonotype was obtained from a woman aged 80 or older with acute or convalescent COVID-19. CDR3 amino acids: CAMASRGSDYGYTF. In nucleotides, the CDR3 is TGTGCCATGGCCTCACGGGGTTCCGATTATGGCTACACCTTC.